Presented here are 10 T cell receptor beta chains from one specimen sequenced in a study of T cells in localized non-small cell lung cancer. TCRdb keeps only in-frame clones here, not all; method: immunoSEQ multiplex PCR. The top ten hold approximately 18% of the sample, which has hundreds of clones, approximately 24% seen once. This material consisted of normal lung tissue next to the tumor, taken before any cancer treatment. The receptors derive from a male donor older than 55 with stage III lung adenocarcinoma.

This chain links TRBV10-2 with TRBJ1-1; D ambiguous. This CDR3 is 14 amino acids long. The V and J ends lost 0 bases and 1 base respectively, with 6 bases between them. Per germline, CDR1 WSHSY and CDR2 SAAADI. In DNA form, the CDR3 reads TGCGCCAGCAGTGAGTCGGCGGGGAACACTGAAGCTTTCTTT. Translation: CASSESAGNTEAFF.

By share of the sample, this clone is medium-sized. This chain connects TRBV11-3 to TRBJ2-6; D is perhaps TRBD2 (6 bases). The CDR3 contains 15 residues. The V end was cut by 5 bases, the J end by 3 bases, with 11 bases between. From germline, CDR1 is SGHNT and CDR2 YENEEA. The CDR3 nucleotides read TGTGCCAGCAGCCCCGGGACTCTTGGGGCCAACGTCCTGACTTTC. It encodes CASSPGTLGANVLTF. Full variable domain (missing parts from reference TRBV11-3 and TRBJ2-6): EAGVVQSPRYKIIEKKQPVAFWCNPISGHNTLYWYLQNLGQGPELLIRYENEEAVDDSQLPKDRFSAERLKGVDSTLKIQPAELGDSAVYLCASSPGTLGANVLTFGAGSRLTVL.

This chain connects TRBV9 to TRBJ2-2; D is undetermined. CDR3 length equals 15 residues. CDR1 is SGDLS and CDR2 is YYNGEE in the germline V gene. Trimming removed 7 bases at V and 1 base at J, with 14 bases between. The CDR3 DNA is TGTGCCAGCTTTAAATCGACTTTGAACACCGGGGAGCTGTTTTTT. This translates into CASFKSTLNTGELFF.

The chain recombines TRBV30 with TRBJ1-4; 7 bases map to TRBD1. The CDR3 has 13 residues. In germline, CDR1 is GTSNPN, CDR2 SVGIG (reference sequence). Germline trimming cut 5 bases from V and 8 bases from J; bases unmatched to any gene: 8. CDR3 amino acids: CAWARQGGEKLFF. CDR3 nucleotide sequence: TGTGCCTGGGCCCGACAGGGAGGAGAAAAACTGTTTTTT.

By its share, this clone is large. The rearrangement joins TRBV11-3 to TRBJ2-6; no definite D call. Between the trimmed V and J ends, which lost 5 bases and 0 bases, there was a span of 8 bases. The CDR3 is made up of 15 amino acids. From germline, CDR1 is SGHNT and CDR2 YENEEA. The CDR3 sequence: CASSQVSSGANVLTF. Written as DNA, the CDR3 is TGTGCCAGCAGCCAAGTAAGCTCTGGGGCCAACGTCCTGACTTTC.

This clone is labeled as large. For the CDR3, the DNA is TGTGCCAGCAGCTCCCGGGACAGACATGCGAGCACTGAAGCTTTCTTT. It encodes CASSSRDRHASTEAFF. J is TRBJ1-1 and V is TRBV11-3, with TRBD1 identical over 7 bases. The V segment lost 4 bases and the J segment 4 bases; nucleotides outside the gene matches: 12. The CDR3 loop spans 16 amino acids. The V gene's germline CDR1 is SGHNT and CDR2 YENEEA.

This clone has more than one count but fewer than ten. The CDR3 bases are TGTGCCAGTAGTATAGGGGGGGCTAGCGGCCGAGTGGCGGATACGCAGTATTTT. This translates into CASSIGGASGRVADTQYF. The chain employs TRBV19 and TRBJ2-3; D may be TRBD2 (7 bases). Germline-derived CDR1 and CDR2 are LNHDA and SQIVND (reference sequence). The V and J ends lost 1 base and 6 bases respectively, with 23 bases between them. The CDR3 consists of 18 residues. Based on the CDR3 plus reference TRBV19 and TRBJ2-3, the full variable domain is DGGITQSPKYLFRKEGQNVTLSCEQNLNHDAMYWYRQDPGQGLRLIYYSQIVNDFQKGDIAEGYSVSREKKESFPLTVTSAQKNPTAFYLCASSIGGASGRVADTQYFGPGTRLTVL.

The gene calls are TRBV9 and TRBJ2-1; maybe TRBD2 (7 bases). The ends were cut back, 4 bases at V and 6 bases at J, with 17 bases in the middle. The CDR3 contains 15 residues. The germline CDR1 and CDR2 sequences are SGDLS and YYNGEE. CDR3 nucleotide sequence: TGTGCCAGCAGCCCTCGCCGGGGGGCGCGCAATGAGCAGTTCTTC. It is translated as CASSPRRGARNEQFF. The full variable domain, completed using reference TRBV9 and TRBJ2-1, is DSGVTQTPKHLITATGQRVTLRCSPRSGDLSVYWYQQSLDQGLQFLIQYYNGEERAKGNILERFSAQQFPDLHSELNLSSLELGDSALYFCASSPRRGARNEQFFGPGTRLTVL.

This clone was observed a handful of times. The chain carries TRBV28 and TRBJ2-7, with D unclear. This CDR3 is built from 12 residues. Trimming cost V 6 bases and J 7 bases, with 13 bases left between them. Germline V gives CDR1 MDHEN, CDR2 SYDVKM. CDR3 sequence reads: CASSQGSREQYF. Written as DNA, the CDR3 is TGTGCCAGCAGCCAAGGATCACGGGAGCAGTACTTC.

In this sample, this clone is large (0.1 to 1%). The CDR3 DNA reads TGTGCCAGCAGCTTACAGCCCTCGCAGGGTGAAGCTTTCTTT. Amino acid sequence: CASSLQPSQGEAFF. The V and J genes are TRBV11-3 and TRBJ1-1, with D maybe TRBD1 (5 bases). CDR3 length equals 14 residues. CDR1 SGHNT and CDR2 YENEEA come from the germline V gene. V lost 2 bases and J 7 bases, leaving 14 bases between the germline ends.